This T cell receptor beta chain is from a study of shared clonotypes between healthy human individuals. Background on the study: The study used three CD4 naive, three CD4 memory, two CD8 naive and one CD8 memory plate per donor. Findings of the study overall: Estimated richness was generally greater in naive than memory subsets. Against clonotypes common to all four donors, non-shared ones had lower generation probabilities.

To note about this clone: Its antigen is undetermined.

Repertoires were generated with immunoSEQ multiplex PCR, while TCRdb's copy carries only in-frame clones and drops some. This table holds around 2.5 million clones, more than 85% found once. The specimen sequenced was naive CD4+ T cells from PBMCs. Indicated subset: CD45RA+ positively selected. The origin of this receptor is a young man in good health. Some clones in this sample may be carry-over from other donors' samples.

The DNA of the CDR3 is TGTGCCAGCAGTTATTCTGCCTCTGGAAACACCATATATTTT. It specifies CASSYSASGNTIYF. This chain uses TRBV28 with TRBJ1-3; D is unresolved. The V gene's germline CDR1 is MDHEN and CDR2 SYDVKM. This CDR3 comprises 14 residues. Trimming left V 4 bases short and J 0 bases short, with 7 bases between.